The rows below give T cell receptor beta chains drawn from one sample of a study of blood T cells in healthy people across ages. Each CDR3 protein is one row after TCRdb ran MiXCR on the 5' RACE reads. Here the sample spans approximately 2,000,000 distinct CDR3 sequences, roughly 43% being singletons. Material for sequencing was blood. These receptors all stem from a human donor in good health. Both conserved end residues are part of each CDR3. The order of the fields is clone size, V gene, J gene, D gene, CDR3 DNA, CDR3 protein. The D gene is left open where the match is weak. Only some rows state a clone size, as once, few, many or a class for expanded clones.

abundance: NA; v_gene: TRBV12-3/TRBV12-4; j_gene: TRBJ1-1; d_gene: TRBD1; CDR3nt: TGTGCCAGCAGTCTTCCCTTGGGACAGTTGAACACTGAAGCTTTCTTT; CDR3aa: CASSLPLGQLNTEAFF
abundance: NA; v_gene: TRBV20-1; j_gene: TRBJ2-4; d_gene: NA; CDR3nt: TGCAGTGCTAGTAGTTATGGGTGGAGGGGGCCCTTAGCCAAAAACATTCAGTACTTC; CDR3aa: CSASSYGWRGPLAKNIQYF
abundance: NA; v_gene: TRBV9; j_gene: TRBJ2-3; d_gene: NA; CDR3nt: TGTGCCAGCAGCGTGAGCCCGACAGACACGCAGTATTTT; CDR3aa: CASSVSPTDTQYF
abundance: NA; v_gene: TRBV10-3; j_gene: TRBJ2-5; d_gene: NA; CDR3nt: TGTGCCATCAGTGAGTCGGTATTCTCCCACAAGGAGACCCAGTACTTC; CDR3aa: CAISESVFSHKETQYF
abundance: few; v_gene: TRBV12-3/TRBV12-4; j_gene: TRBJ2-5; d_gene: NA; CDR3nt: TGTGCCAGCAGTTTGAGGAGACGGGAGACCCAGTACTTC; CDR3aa: CASSLRRRETQYF
abundance: NA; v_gene: TRBV11-2; j_gene: TRBJ2-3; d_gene: NA; CDR3nt: TGTGCCAGCAGCTTAGTATCAGGGGCACTACCCACAGATACGCAGTATTTT; CDR3aa: CASSLVSGALPTDTQYF
abundance: NA; v_gene: TRBV5-1; j_gene: TRBJ2-6; d_gene: NA; CDR3nt: TGCGCCAGCAGCTTGGACCTTGACAGCTCTGGGGCCAACGTCCTGACTTTC; CDR3aa: CASSLDLDSSGANVLTF
abundance: NA; v_gene: TRBV29-1; j_gene: TRBJ1-1; d_gene: NA; CDR3nt: TGCAGCGTTGATGATAGGGGGGTTGGAGCTTTCTTT; CDR3aa: CSVDDRGVGAFF
abundance: NA; v_gene: TRBV5-1; j_gene: TRBJ1-2; d_gene: NA; CDR3nt: TGCGCCAGCAGCTTGGCCGGGACACTCTATGGCTACACCTTC; CDR3aa: CASSLAGTLYGYTF
abundance: NA; v_gene: TRBV12-3/TRBV12-4; j_gene: TRBJ2-1; d_gene: TRBD2; CDR3nt: TGTGCCAGCTGGGCGGGGGGGCAAAATGAGCAGTTCTTC; CDR3aa: CASWAGGQNEQFF
abundance: NA; v_gene: TRBV29-1; j_gene: TRBJ2-3; d_gene: TRBD1; CDR3nt: TGCAGCGTTGAGAGGGGAACAGGGGTCGGGACAGATACGCAGTATTTT; CDR3aa: CSVERGTGVGTDTQYF
abundance: NA; v_gene: TRBV3-1; j_gene: TRBJ2-7; d_gene: NA; CDR3nt: TGTGTCAGCAGCCGTTCCTACGAGCAGTACTTC; CDR3aa: CVSSRSYEQYF
abundance: few; v_gene: TRBV4-1; j_gene: TRBJ2-6; d_gene: NA; CDR3nt: TGCGCCAGCAGCCCTATCCCAGGGGCTGGGGCCAACGTCCTGACTTTC; CDR3aa: CASSPIPGAGANVLTF
abundance: NA; v_gene: TRBV20-1; j_gene: TRBJ2-1; d_gene: NA; CDR3nt: TGCAGTGCTCCAGGAGGGGGTAGCAGGGGTGAGCAGTTCTTC; CDR3aa: CSAPGGGSRGEQFF
abundance: NA; v_gene: TRBV10-3; j_gene: TRBJ1-1; d_gene: NA; CDR3nt: TGTGCCATCAGTGAGTCCGGGGCGCGGGGCAACACTGAAGCTTTCTTT; CDR3aa: CAISESGARGNTEAFF
abundance: NA; v_gene: TRBV7-2; j_gene: TRBJ1-2; d_gene: NA; CDR3nt: TGTGCCAGCAGCTTTGGGCTCGGTGGGGGTTCCTATGGCTACACCTTC; CDR3aa: CASSFGLGGGSYGYTF
abundance: few; v_gene: TRBV20-1; j_gene: TRBJ2-3; d_gene: TRBD1; CDR3nt: TGCAGTGCCTACAGGGGACGCACAGATACGCAGTATTTT; CDR3aa: CSAYRGRTDTQYF
abundance: NA; v_gene: TRBV29-1; j_gene: TRBJ2-2; d_gene: TRBD1; CDR3nt: TGCAGCGCCAGGGACAGCTTAAACACCGGGGAGCTGTTTTTT; CDR3aa: CSARDSLNTGELFF
abundance: NA; v_gene: TRBV20-1; j_gene: TRBJ2-5; d_gene: TRBD2; CDR3nt: TGCAGTGCTTTACTAGCGGGGGGATTCGAAGAGACCCAGTACTTC; CDR3aa: CSALLAGGFEETQYF
abundance: NA; v_gene: TRBV7-9; j_gene: TRBJ2-7; d_gene: TRBD1; CDR3nt: TGTGCCAGCAGCGTATCACAGGGGGCCCTCTACGAGCAGTACTTC; CDR3aa: CASSVSQGALYEQYF
abundance: NA; v_gene: TRBV12-3/TRBV12-4; j_gene: TRBJ2-3; d_gene: TRBD1; CDR3nt: TGTGCCAGCGGAAGGACAGGGGGAATAGATACGCAGTATTTT; CDR3aa: CASGRTGGIDTQYF
abundance: NA; v_gene: TRBV9; j_gene: TRBJ1-2; d_gene: NA; CDR3nt: TGTGCCAGCAGCGGATCCACGGTCCGGAGCTATGGCTACACCTTC; CDR3aa: CASSGSTVRSYGYTF
abundance: few; v_gene: TRBV7-8; j_gene: TRBJ2-7; d_gene: TRBD1; CDR3nt: TGTGCCAGCAGCTTATGGGACAGGACATCCTACGAGCAGTACTTC; CDR3aa: CASSLWDRTSYEQYF
abundance: NA; v_gene: TRBV3-1; j_gene: TRBJ1-6; d_gene: NA; CDR3nt: TGTGCCAGCAGCGCTGACAGGTATTCACCCCTCCACTTT; CDR3aa: CASSADRYSPLHF
abundance: NA; v_gene: TRBV5-1; j_gene: TRBJ2-1; d_gene: TRBD1; CDR3nt: TGCGCCAGCAGTTTAACCCAGGGGGCCGAGGAGCAGTTCTTC; CDR3aa: CASSLTQGAEEQFF
abundance: NA; v_gene: TRBV12-3/TRBV12-4; j_gene: TRBJ1-2; d_gene: TRBD1; CDR3nt: TGTGCCGGCAGTTTGGGACAGCCCGGATACGGCTACACCTTC; CDR3aa: CAGSLGQPGYGYTF
abundance: NA; v_gene: TRBV29-1; j_gene: TRBJ1-2; d_gene: NA; CDR3nt: TGCAGCGTTGAAGAGCGGGGGGGCTACTATGGCTACACCTTC; CDR3aa: CSVEERGGYYGYTF
abundance: NA; v_gene: TRBV28; j_gene: TRBJ2-5; d_gene: TRBD1; CDR3nt: TGTGCCAGCAGCCACGCGGGGACAGGGGAGCAGTACTTC; CDR3aa: CASSHAGTGEQYF
abundance: NA; v_gene: TRBV9; j_gene: TRBJ2-5; d_gene: TRBD2; CDR3nt: TGTGCCAGCAGCGTACGGGGGGACCAAGAGACCCAGTACTTC; CDR3aa: CASSVRGDQETQYF
abundance: NA; v_gene: TRBV28; j_gene: TRBJ2-4; d_gene: NA; CDR3nt: TGTGCCAGTACTACAGGGTTGATGAGAAACATTCAGTACTTC; CDR3aa: CASTTGLMRNIQYF
abundance: NA; v_gene: TRBV6-1; j_gene: TRBJ1-4; d_gene: NA; CDR3nt: TGTGCCAGCGGTAGGGTGGTTGGTGAAAAACTGTTTTTT; CDR3aa: CASGRVVGEKLFF
abundance: few; v_gene: TRBV19; j_gene: TRBJ1-5; d_gene: NA; CDR3nt: TGTGCCAGTAAAGAGCGGCGCGTGGGCAATCAGCCCCAGCATTTT; CDR3aa: CASKERRVGNQPQHF
abundance: few; v_gene: TRBV12-3/TRBV12-4; j_gene: TRBJ2-1; d_gene: NA; CDR3nt: TGTGCCAGCAGTCTGGGTCCTCAGGAGTTCTTC; CDR3aa: CASSLGPQEFF
abundance: NA; v_gene: TRBV7-2; j_gene: TRBJ2-7; d_gene: TRBD2; CDR3nt: TGTGCCAGCAGCGTCACTAGCGGGTCTAGGAACGAGCAGTACTTC; CDR3aa: CASSVTSGSRNEQYF
abundance: once; v_gene: TRBV29-1; j_gene: TRBJ1-4; d_gene: NA; CDR3nt: TGCAGCGTCGTCCGGCTGACAGAGGGAGTTCGAAAACTGTTTTTT; CDR3aa: CSVVRLTEGVRKLFF
abundance: few; v_gene: TRBV15; j_gene: TRBJ2-3; d_gene: NA; CDR3nt: TGTGCCACCAGCAGAGACAGGGATGGGGATACGCAGTATTTT; CDR3aa: CATSRDRDGDTQYF
abundance: NA; v_gene: TRBV7-8; j_gene: TRBJ2-1; d_gene: TRBD2; CDR3nt: TGTGCCAGCAGCTCACCTCAGAGCGGGGGGTACAATGAGCAGTTCTTC; CDR3aa: CASSSPQSGGYNEQFF
abundance: once; v_gene: TRBV2; j_gene: TRBJ2-1; d_gene: TRBD2; CDR3nt: TGTGCCAGCAGAGATCGGACTAGCAAAGGTCTCAATGAGCAGTTCTTC; CDR3aa: CASRDRTSKGLNEQFF
abundance: few; v_gene: TRBV4-3; j_gene: TRBJ2-3; d_gene: NA; CDR3nt: TGCGCCAGCAGCCAAGACTTGCTCAGGGAGGTTTTAACAGATACGCAGTATTTT; CDR3aa: CASSQDLLREVLTDTQYF
abundance: few; v_gene: TRBV9; j_gene: TRBJ2-3; d_gene: NA; CDR3nt: TGTGCCAGCAGCGTAGGGAGACTGCGAACAGATACGCAGTATTTT; CDR3aa: CASSVGRLRTDTQYF
abundance: few; v_gene: TRBV27; j_gene: TRBJ2-7; d_gene: TRBD1; CDR3nt: TGTGCCAGCAGTGACAAATGGACCGGGACAGCCTCCTACGAGCAGTACTTC; CDR3aa: CASSDKWTGTASYEQYF
abundance: NA; v_gene: TRBV4-1; j_gene: TRBJ2-7; d_gene: NA; CDR3nt: TGCGCCAGCAGCCAAGAAATCGGGGACCTCTCCTACGAGCAGTACTTC; CDR3aa: CASSQEIGDLSYEQYF
abundance: few; v_gene: TRBV5-1; j_gene: TRBJ2-1; d_gene: TRBD2; CDR3nt: TGCGCCAGCAGCTTTATCAGCGGGGGGGCAAATGAGCAGTTCTTC; CDR3aa: CASSFISGGANEQFF
abundance: few; v_gene: TRBV15; j_gene: TRBJ1-2; d_gene: TRBD1; CDR3nt: TGTGCCACCAGCAGAGGGGACAGTATGTATGGCTACACCTTC; CDR3aa: CATSRGDSMYGYTF
abundance: few; v_gene: TRBV4-3; j_gene: TRBJ2-3; d_gene: NA; CDR3nt: TGCGCCAGCAGCCAAGATGGAAGGATTGGCACAGATACGCAGTATTTT; CDR3aa: CASSQDGRIGTDTQYF
abundance: NA; v_gene: TRBV9; j_gene: TRBJ2-7; d_gene: TRBD2; CDR3nt: TGTGCCAGCAGCCTTTACGGGACTACCTCGGCCGAGCAGTACTTC; CDR3aa: CASSLYGTTSAEQYF